The clone carrying this T cell receptor beta chain was counted at least ten times. Its matching antigen is unknown. Investigators prepared the TCR beta libraries by applying iRepertoire HTBI primers and Arm-PCR of CDR3 regions. TCRdb re-derived calls from the multiplex PCR reads in MiXCR, one entry per CDR3 protein. The data show over 500,000 distinct CDR3 sequences, 15% to 20% seen once. These data are taken from a study of regulatory T cells in long-lasting Graves disease. The V end lost 6 bases, the J end lost 5 bases, and 17 bases lay between the germline ends. The CDR3 length is 14 residues. Germline CDR1 MDHEN, CDR2 SYDVKM. Time point reported: newly diagnosed GD, antithyroid drugs for less than 3 months. TCR sequences were obtained from RNA taken from PBMCs. The study, taken as a whole, reports: Having only a small sample size may have limited accuracy. The number of shared public clonotypes was higher in persistent patients (2,741) than new patients (over 900).

The sample was also linked to a second study, of T cells in Graves' hyperthyroidism and ophthalmopathy. That work adds: Most thyroid clonotypes expanded above 0.001 were also detected in blood.

The chain has TRBV28 and TRBJ2-7; TRBD1 or TRBD2 may be the D gene (5 bases each). This sequence originates from a man aged 18 to 30 with Graves disease. The sample consisted of peripheral blood mononuclear cells (PBMCs), taken at new diagnosis, from a patient treated with antithyroid drugs. For the CDR3, the DNA is TGTGCCAGCAGGCTCTCGGGGTCGGGACACGAGCAGTACTTC. Amino acid sequence: CASRLSGSGHEQYF.